This T cell receptor (beta chain) is from a study of CD8 T cells in Susac syndrome. The V and J ends lost 4 bases and 6 bases respectively, with 15 bases between them. Germline loops: CDR1 SQVTM, CDR2 ANQGSEA. The CDR3 sequence is 13 residues long. Study observations and caveats: The study's TCR sequencing and HLA analysis covered a relatively small number of individuals, and the study acknowledged this.

In regard to this clonotype: Its antigen is as yet unknown.

Reverse transcription used roughly 0.45 to 1 ug RNA and random hexamers. Amplification of the TCR beta CDR3 was carried out by immunoSEQ multiplex PCR, which spanned a total of 54 Vbeta and 13 Jbeta segments. Each CDR3 protein is one row after TCRdb ran MiXCR on the immunoSEQ multiplex PCR reads. The sample contains some 120,000 distinct CDR3 sequences, more than 90% of which appear only once. CD8+ and CD4+ T cells circulating in blood were sequenced for TCR beta. Bulk CD8+ and CD4+ cells came from magnetic negative isolation; CD8+ TEMRA by FACS. This sequence originates from a human donor in good health. The material sequenced was CD4+ T cells from PBMCs. V and J are TRBV29-1 and TRBJ1-2; D unclear. The CDR3 bases are TGCAGCGTTGCCCCCTCGGAGGTCCATGGCTACACCTTC. As protein: CSVAPSEVHGYTF.